This TCR beta chain was captured by sequencing in a study of cytomegalovirus exposure and HLA in healthy donors. Germline CDR1 and CDR2: SGHDT and YYEEEE. Trimming took 0 bases from V and 0 from J, leaving 9 bases between them. The CDR3 runs 16 residues. The PCR ran on 60 Vbeta and 13 Jbeta primers. Sequenced by immunoSEQ multiplex PCR; TCRdb stores in-frame clones only, minus some. The profile shows about 82,000 clones, about 78% of them singletons. The rearrangement joins TRBV5-6 to TRBJ2-2; D gene uncertain. The source of this sequence is a man in his fifties or sixties in good health and CMV-seronegative. The specimen was PBMCs. This chain's CDR3 is CASSLVTSANTGELFF. The CDR3 DNA follows: TGTGCCAGCAGCTTGGTAACGAGCGCGAACACCGGGGAGCTGTTTTTT.